This record looks at one T cell receptor beta chain sequence and its context. This entry comes from a study of shared clonotypes between healthy human individuals. At a deep level, the assay was run. Repertoires were generated with immunoSEQ multiplex PCR, while TCRdb's copy carries only in-frame clones and drops some. The sample lists approximately 1.4 million clones, around 98% occurring once. Germline V lookup: CDR1 MNHNY, CDR2 SVGAGI (reference sequence). This CDR3 comprises 14 residues. Losses at the gene ends were 6 bases for V and 5 bases for J; bases not matched to a gene: 9. The sequence was collected from a man younger than 40 in good health. The sample consisted of naive CD4+ T cells sorted from blood. Regarding subset: CD45RA+ positively selected. V gene TRBV6-6 combines with J gene TRBJ1-2; 7 bases are shared with TRBD1. CDR3 protein: CASSPPGQIYGYTF. The CDR3 nucleotides read TGTGCCAGCAGCCCCCCGGGACAGATATATGGCTACACCTTC.